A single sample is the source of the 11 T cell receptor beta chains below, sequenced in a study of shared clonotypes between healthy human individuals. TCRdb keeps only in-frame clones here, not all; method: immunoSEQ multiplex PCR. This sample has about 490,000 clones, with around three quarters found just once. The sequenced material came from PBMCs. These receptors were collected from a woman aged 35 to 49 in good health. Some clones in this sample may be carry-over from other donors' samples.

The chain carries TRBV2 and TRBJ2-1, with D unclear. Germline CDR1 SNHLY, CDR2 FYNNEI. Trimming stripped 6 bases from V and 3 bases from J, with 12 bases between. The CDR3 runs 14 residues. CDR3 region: CASRSASIYNEQFF. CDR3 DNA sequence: TGTGCCAGCAGATCAGCCTCAATCTACAATGAGCAGTTCTTC.

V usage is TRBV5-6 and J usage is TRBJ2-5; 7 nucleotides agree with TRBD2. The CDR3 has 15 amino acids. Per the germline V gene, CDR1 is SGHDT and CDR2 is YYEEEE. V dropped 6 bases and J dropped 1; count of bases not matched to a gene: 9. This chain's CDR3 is CASTLRTRSQETQYF. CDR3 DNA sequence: TGTGCCAGCACCCTCCGGACTAGGAGCCAAGAGACCCAGTACTTC. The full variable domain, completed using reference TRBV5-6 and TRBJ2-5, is DAGVTQSPTHLIKTRGQQVTLRCSPKSGHDTVSWYQQALGQGPQFIFQYYEEEERQRGNFPDRFSGHQFPNYSSELNVNALLLGDSALYLCASTLRTRSQETQYFGPGTRLLVL.

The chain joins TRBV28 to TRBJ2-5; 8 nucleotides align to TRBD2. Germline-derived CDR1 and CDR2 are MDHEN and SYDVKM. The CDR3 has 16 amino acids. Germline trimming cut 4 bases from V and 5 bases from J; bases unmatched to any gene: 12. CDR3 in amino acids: CASSSFRLASGETQYF. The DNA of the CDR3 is TGTGCCAGCAGTTCCTTTCGACTAGCGAGTGGTGAGACCCAGTACTTC. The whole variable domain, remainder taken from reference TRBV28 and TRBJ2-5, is DVKVTQSSRYLVKRTGEKVFLECVQDMDHENMFWYRQDPGLGLRLIYFSYDVKMKEKGDIPEGYSVSREKKERFSLILESASTNQTSMYLCASSSFRLASGETQYFGPGTRLLVL.

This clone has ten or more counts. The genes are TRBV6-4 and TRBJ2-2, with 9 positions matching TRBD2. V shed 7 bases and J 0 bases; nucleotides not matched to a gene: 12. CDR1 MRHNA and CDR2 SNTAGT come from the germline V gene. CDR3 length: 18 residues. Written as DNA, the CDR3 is TGTGCCAGCAAGTCGTTAGCGGGAGACGAGACGAACACCGGGGAGCTGTTTTTT. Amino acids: CASKSLAGDETNTGELFF.

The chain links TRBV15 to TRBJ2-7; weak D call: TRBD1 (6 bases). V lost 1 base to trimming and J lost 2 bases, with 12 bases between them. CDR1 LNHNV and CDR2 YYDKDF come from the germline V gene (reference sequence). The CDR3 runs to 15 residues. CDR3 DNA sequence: TGTGCCACCAGCAGAGTTCAGGGGTCAGCCTACGAGCAGTACTTC. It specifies CATSRVQGSAYEQYF.

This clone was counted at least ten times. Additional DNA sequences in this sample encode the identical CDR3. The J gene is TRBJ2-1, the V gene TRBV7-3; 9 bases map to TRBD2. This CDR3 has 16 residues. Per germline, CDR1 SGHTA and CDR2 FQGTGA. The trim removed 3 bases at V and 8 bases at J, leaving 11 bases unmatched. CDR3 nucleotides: TGTGCCAGCAGCTTCGAGGTAGCGGGAGTTCTGGATGAGCAGTTCTTC. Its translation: CASSFEVAGVLDEQFF.

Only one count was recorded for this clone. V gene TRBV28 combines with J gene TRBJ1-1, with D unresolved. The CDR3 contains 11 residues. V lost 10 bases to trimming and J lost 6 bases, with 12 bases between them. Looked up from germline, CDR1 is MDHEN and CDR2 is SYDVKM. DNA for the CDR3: TGTGCCACCCGGAGGAGCGCTGAAGCTTTCTTT. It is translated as CATRRSAEAFF.

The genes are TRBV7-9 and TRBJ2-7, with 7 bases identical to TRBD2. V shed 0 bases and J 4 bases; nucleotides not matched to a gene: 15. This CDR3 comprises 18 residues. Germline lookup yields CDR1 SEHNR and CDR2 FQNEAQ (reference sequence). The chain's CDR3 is CASSLAPAGRGSPYEQYF. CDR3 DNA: TGTGCCAGCAGCTTAGCTCCTGCCGGGCGGGGGTCTCCTTACGAGCAGTACTTC.

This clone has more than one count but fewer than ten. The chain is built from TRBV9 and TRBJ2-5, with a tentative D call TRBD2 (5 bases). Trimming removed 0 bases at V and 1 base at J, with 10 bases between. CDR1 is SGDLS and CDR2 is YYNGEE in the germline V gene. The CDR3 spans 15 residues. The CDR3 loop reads CASSVVGLPQETQYF. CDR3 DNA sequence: TGTGCCAGCAGCGTAGTAGGACTGCCCCAAGAGACCCAGTACTTC.

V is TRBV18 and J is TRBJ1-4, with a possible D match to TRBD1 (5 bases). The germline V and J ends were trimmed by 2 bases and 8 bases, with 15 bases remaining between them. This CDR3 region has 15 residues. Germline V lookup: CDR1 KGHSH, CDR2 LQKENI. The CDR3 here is CASSPNQGPAEKLFF. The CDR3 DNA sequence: TGTGCCAGCTCACCAAATCAGGGCCCTGCGGAAAAACTGTTTTTT. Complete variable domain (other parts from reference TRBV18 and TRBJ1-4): NAGVMQNPRHLVRRRGQEARLRCSPMKGHSHVYWYRQLPEEGLKFMVYLQKENIIDESGMPKERFSAEFPKEGPSILRIQQVVRGDSAAYFCASSPNQGPAEKLFFGSGTQLSVL.

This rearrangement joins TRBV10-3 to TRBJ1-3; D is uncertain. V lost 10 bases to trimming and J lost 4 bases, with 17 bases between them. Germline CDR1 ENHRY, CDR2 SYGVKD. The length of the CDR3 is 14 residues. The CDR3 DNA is TGTGCCACGAGGGATAACCTAGAAGGAAACACCATATATTTT. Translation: CATRDNLEGNTIYF.